One and the same sample provided the 13 T cell receptor beta chains below, sequenced in a study of vaccination effects on CD4 cells after COVID-19. CD4+ T cells specific for antigen were expanded with viral peptide pools by the ViraFEST assay before sequencing. Culture proceeded for about 11 days, and CD4+ T cells were then isolated. BNT162b2 vaccine or mRNA-1273 vaccine was given to participants in two doses. Libraries were prepared by immunoSEQ multiplex PCR; TCRdb keeps only in-frame clonotypes and omits some of them. Counted here are about 29,000 clones, under 85% occurring once; the ten biggest clones make up about a sixth. No antigens are known for them. This specimen was CD4+ T cells from PBMCs cultured with HCoV-OC43 spike peptides, taken after COVID-19 vaccination. Sample subset: HCoV-OC43 spike overlapping peptide pool stimulation. The receptors stem from a human donor who received a COVID-19 vaccine.

This chain connects TRBV10-1 to TRBJ2-2; possibly TRBD1 for D (6 bases). Germline CDR1 WNHNN, CDR2 SYGVQD (reference sequence). This CDR3 is 16 amino acids long. V lost 3 bases, J lost 2 bases, and 13 bases lay in between. The CDR3 loop is CASSDGNRDNTGELFF. CDR3 in DNA: TGCGCCAGCAGTGACGGGAACAGGGATAACACCGGGGAGCTGTTTTTT.

The gene calls are TRBV15 and TRBJ1-1; D might be TRBD1 (6 bases). The CDR3 contains 14 residues. The germline V and J ends were trimmed by 7 bases and 3 bases, with 15 bases remaining between them. The germline V gene encodes CDR1 LNHNV and CDR2 YYDKDF (reference sequence). This CDR3 reads CATTGGYRDTEAFF. DNA of the CDR3: TGTGCCACCACCGGAGGGTACAGGGACACTGAAGCTTTCTTT. Filled out from reference TRBV15 and TRBJ1-1, the complete variable domain reads DAMVIQNPRYQVTQFGKPVTLSCSQTLNHNVMYWYQQKSSQAPKLLFHYYDKDFNNEADTPDNFQSRRPNTSFCFLDIRSPGLGDTAMYLCATTGGYRDTEAFFGQGTRLTVV.

This clone was detected a few times. The chain is built from TRBV5-1 and TRBJ2-3; D is ambiguous. V was pared by 4 bases and J by 2 bases, with 11 bases between. This CDR3 spans 14 amino acids. Germline loops: CDR1 SGHRS, CDR2 YFSETQ. The DNA for the CDR3 is TGCGCCAGCAGCACGGACGGAACCACAGATACGCAGTATTTT. Protein sequence: CASSTDGTTDTQYF.

This sequence joins TRBV5-1 and TRBJ1-6; D is undetermined. Trimming cost V 1 base and J 8 bases, with 13 bases left between them. This CDR3 contains 15 residues. Germline V gene lookup returns CDR1 SGHRS and CDR2 YFSETQ. The CDR3 region has the DNA TGCGCCAGCAGCTTGTCGGTCAGTGGGGATTCACCCCTCCACTTT. Its protein is CASSLSVSGDSPLHF.

Here the CDR3 reads CASSLTWGTKNNEQFF. The DNA for the CDR3 is TGTGCCAGCAGCTTAACTTGGGGGACCAAAAACAATGAGCAGTTCTTC. This sequence joins TRBV7-9 and TRBJ2-1, with D possibly called TRBD1 or TRBD2 (5 bases each). This CDR3 spans 16 amino acids. The germline V gene has CDR1 SEHNR and CDR2 FQNEAQ (reference sequence). The V gene lost 2 bases and the J gene lost 5 bases, with 16 bases spanning the gap. The full variable domain, in which reference TRBV7-9 and TRBJ2-1 provide the parts outside the CDR3, is DTGVSQNPRHKITKRGQNVTFRCDPISEHNRLYWYRQTLGQGPEFLTYFQNEAQLEKSRLLSDRFSAERPKGSFSTLEIQRTEQGDSAMYLCASSLTWGTKNNEQFFGPGTRLTVL.

This chain links TRBV10-3 with TRBJ1-3; TRBD1 agrees at 7 bases. J lost 7 bases, V lost 2 bases, and 5 bases had no gene match. CDR3 length: 14 residues. The germline V gene encodes CDR1 ENHRY and CDR2 SYGVKD. CDR3 bases: TGTGCCATCAGTGAGCCCTACAGGGGTAACACCATATATTTT. Encoded protein: CAISEPYRGNTIYF.

The rearrangement joins TRBV30 to TRBJ2-1; 8 bases line up with TRBD2. The CDR3 sequence is 15 residues long. Germline trimming cut 5 bases from V and 3 bases from J; bases unmatched to any gene: 9. CDR1 is GTSNPN, CDR2 SVGIG, per germline (reference sequence). For the CDR3, the DNA is TGTGCCTGGGGACGCGGGGGGCCCATCTACAATGAGCAGTTCTTC. It encodes CAWGRGGPIYNEQFF.

The chain links TRBV14 to TRBJ2-3, with 7 positions matching TRBD1. Germline CDR1 SGHDN, CDR2 FVKESK. This CDR3 region has 18 residues. V lost 2 bases, J lost 6 bases, and 17 bases stayed unmatched. CDR3 DNA sequence: TGTGCCAGCAGCCAAAACCCCCCTCTAGACAGGGTTTTCGATACGCAGTATTTT. Amino acids: CASSQNPPLDRVFDTQYF.

The V call is TRBV2, the J call TRBJ2-2; no definite D call. V was trimmed by 1 base and J by 6 bases, leaving 6 bases between them. Germline V lookup: CDR1 SNHLY, CDR2 FYNNEI. This CDR3 contains 13 residues. The CDR3 DNA sequence: TGTGCCAGCAGTGAAGGGCTCGCCGGGGAGCTGTTTTTT. Amino acids: CASSEGLAGELFF.

V gene TRBV30 combines with J gene TRBJ1-1, with D possibly being TRBD1 (5 bases). The CDR3 spans 16 residues. CDR1 is GTSNPN, CDR2 SVGIG, per germline (reference sequence). Trimming stripped 1 base from V and 1 base from J, with 16 bases between. The CDR3 DNA follows: TGTGCCTGGAGTGACATCCCGGGGGGTACGAACACTGAAGCTTTCTTT. Translated: CAWSDIPGGTNTEAFF. Looking up the rest from reference TRBV30 and TRBJ1-1 gives the full variable domain: SQTIHQWPATLVQPVGSPLSLECTVEGTSNPNLYWYRQAAGRGLQLLFYSVGIGQISSEVPQNLSASRPQDRQFILSSKKLLLSDSGFYLCAWSDIPGGTNTEAFFGQGTRLTVV.

J is TRBJ1-6 and V is TRBV10-1, with D possibly being TRBD1 (6 bases). Germline CDR1 reads WNHNN; CDR2 reads SYGVQD (reference sequence). The CDR3 consists of 12 residues. V dropped 9 bases and J dropped 7 bases, with 10 bases sitting between them. The CDR3 DNA sequence: TGCGCCAGTGACAGGCAGAATTCACCCCTCCACTTT. Translating gives CASDRQNSPLHF.

V gene TRBV6-5 combines with J gene TRBJ2-1; D unresolved. Germline CDR1 reads MNHEY; CDR2 reads SVGAGI. Trimming stripped 4 bases from V and 1 base from J, with 11 bases between. The CDR3 consists of 15 residues. The CDR3 bases are TGTGCCAGCAGTTCGGCCCTTTGGTCCTACAATGAGCAGTTCTTC. Protein product: CASSSALWSYNEQFF.

The chain couples TRBV18 to TRBJ2-2; 10 positions match TRBD2. The CDR3 is 17 residues long. Germline CDR1 KGHSH, CDR2 LQKENI. V dropped 4 bases and J dropped 1; count of bases not matched to a gene: 6. DNA of the CDR3: TGTGCCAGCTCACTTACAGCTAGCGGGAGGAACACCGGGGAGCTGTTTTTT. Translating it yields CASSLTASGRNTGELFF.